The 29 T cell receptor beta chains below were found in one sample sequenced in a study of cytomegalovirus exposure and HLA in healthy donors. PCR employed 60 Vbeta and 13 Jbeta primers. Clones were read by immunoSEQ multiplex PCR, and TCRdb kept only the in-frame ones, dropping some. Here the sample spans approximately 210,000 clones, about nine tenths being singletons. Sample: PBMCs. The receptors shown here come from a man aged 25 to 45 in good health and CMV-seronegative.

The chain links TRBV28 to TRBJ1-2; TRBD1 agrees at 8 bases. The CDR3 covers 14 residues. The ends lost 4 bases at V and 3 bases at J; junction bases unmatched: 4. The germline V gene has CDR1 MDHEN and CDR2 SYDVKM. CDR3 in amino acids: CASSSDRDDYGYTF. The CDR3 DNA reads TGTGCCAGCAGTTCGGACAGGGATGACTATGGCTACACCTTC.

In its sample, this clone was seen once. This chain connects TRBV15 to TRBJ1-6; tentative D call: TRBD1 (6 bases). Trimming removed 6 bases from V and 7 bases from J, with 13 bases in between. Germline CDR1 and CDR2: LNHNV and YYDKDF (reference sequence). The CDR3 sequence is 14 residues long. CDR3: CATRTEGGNSPLHF. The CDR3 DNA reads TGTGCCACCAGGACTGAGGGGGGGAATTCACCCCTCCACTTT.

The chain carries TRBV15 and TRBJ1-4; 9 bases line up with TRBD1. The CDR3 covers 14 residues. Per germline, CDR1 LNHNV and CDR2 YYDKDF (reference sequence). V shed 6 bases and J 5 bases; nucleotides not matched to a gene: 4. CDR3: CATRQGAENEKLFF. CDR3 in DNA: TGTGCCACCAGACAGGGGGCAGAAAATGAAAAACTGTTTTTT.

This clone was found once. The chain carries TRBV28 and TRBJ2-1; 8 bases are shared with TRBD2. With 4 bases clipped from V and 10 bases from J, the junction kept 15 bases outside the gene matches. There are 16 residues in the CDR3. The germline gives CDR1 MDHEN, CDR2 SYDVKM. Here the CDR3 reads CASSSPSSGRKSEQFF. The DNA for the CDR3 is TGTGCCAGCAGTTCACCCTCGAGCGGGAGAAAAAGCGAGCAGTTCTTC.

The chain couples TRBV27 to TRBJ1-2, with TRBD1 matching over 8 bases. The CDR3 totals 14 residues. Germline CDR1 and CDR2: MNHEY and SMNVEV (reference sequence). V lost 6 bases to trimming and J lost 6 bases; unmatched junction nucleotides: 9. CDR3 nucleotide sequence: TGTGCCAGCAGCTGGGACAGGCGGAGCGATGGCTACACCTTC. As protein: CASSWDRRSDGYTF.

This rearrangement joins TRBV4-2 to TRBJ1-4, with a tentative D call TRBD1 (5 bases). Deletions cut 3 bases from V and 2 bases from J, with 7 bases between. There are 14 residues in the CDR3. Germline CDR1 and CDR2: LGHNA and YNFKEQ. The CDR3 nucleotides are TGTGCCAGCAGCCAGAGACAGACTAATGAAAAACTGTTTTTT. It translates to CASSQRQTNEKLFF.

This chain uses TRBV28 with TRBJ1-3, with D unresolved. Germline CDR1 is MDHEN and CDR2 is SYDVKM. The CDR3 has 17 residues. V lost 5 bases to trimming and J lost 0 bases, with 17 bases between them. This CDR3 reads CASSIPLGRASGNTIYF. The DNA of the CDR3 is TGTGCCAGCAGTATCCCACTAGGTCGGGCCTCTGGAAACACCATATATTTT.

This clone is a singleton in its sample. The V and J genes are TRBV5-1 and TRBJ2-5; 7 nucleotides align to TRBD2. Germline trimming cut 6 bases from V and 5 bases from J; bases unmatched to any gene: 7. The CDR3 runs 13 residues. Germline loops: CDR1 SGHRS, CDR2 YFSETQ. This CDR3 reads CASTPEGGETQYF. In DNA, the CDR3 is TGCGCCAGCACCCCGGAGGGAGGGGAGACCCAGTACTTC.

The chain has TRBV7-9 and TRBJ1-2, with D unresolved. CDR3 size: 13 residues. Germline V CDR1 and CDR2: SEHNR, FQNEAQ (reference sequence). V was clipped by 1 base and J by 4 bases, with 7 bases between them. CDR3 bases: TGTGCCAGCAGCTTAGGGGCAGCCTATGGCTACACCTTC. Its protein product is CASSLGAAYGYTF.

The chain's CDR3 is CASSQDPDRGQEKLFF. Written as DNA, the CDR3 is TGTGCCAGCAGCCAAGACCCGGACAGGGGGCAAGAAAAACTGTTTTTT. The V call is TRBV4-2, the J call TRBJ1-4, with 11 bases aligning to TRBD1. Germline V gives CDR1 LGHNA, CDR2 YNFKEQ. The trim removed 0 bases at V and 8 bases at J, leaving 5 bases unmatched. This CDR3 contains 16 residues.

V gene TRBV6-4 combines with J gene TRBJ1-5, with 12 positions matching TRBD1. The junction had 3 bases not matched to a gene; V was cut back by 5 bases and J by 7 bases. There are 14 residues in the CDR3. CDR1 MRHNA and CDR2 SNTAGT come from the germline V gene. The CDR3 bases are TGTGCCAGCAGTCCCGGGACAGGGGGCCAGCCCCAGCATTTT. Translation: CASSPGTGGQPQHF.

Written as DNA, the CDR3 is TGTGCCAGTAGTGATTTCGCGGGGAGTAAGGGTACGCAGTATTTT. Amino acids: CASSDFAGSKGTQYF. V is TRBV19 and J is TRBJ2-3; D possibly corresponds to TRBD2 (6 bases). From germline, CDR1 is LNHDA and CDR2 SQIVND (reference sequence). This CDR3 contains 15 residues. Trimming took off 5 bases at V and 8 bases at J, with 20 bases between the two ends.

The CDR3 loop is CASSLERSQPQHF. CDR3 DNA: TGTGCCAGCAGCTTAGAGAGGAGTCAGCCCCAGCATTTT. The rearrangement links TRBV7-9 to TRBJ1-5; D ambiguous. V was cut by 1 base and J by 6 bases, with 7 bases left in between. The CDR3 is made up of 13 amino acids. Germline V gene data show CDR1 as SEHNR and CDR2 as FQNEAQ (reference sequence).

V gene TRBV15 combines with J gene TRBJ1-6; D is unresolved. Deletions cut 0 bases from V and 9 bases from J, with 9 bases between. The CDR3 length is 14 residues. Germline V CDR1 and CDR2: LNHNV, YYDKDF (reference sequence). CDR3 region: CATSRDPEGSPLHF. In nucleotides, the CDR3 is TGTGCCACCAGCAGAGACCCCGAGGGTTCACCCCTCCACTTT.

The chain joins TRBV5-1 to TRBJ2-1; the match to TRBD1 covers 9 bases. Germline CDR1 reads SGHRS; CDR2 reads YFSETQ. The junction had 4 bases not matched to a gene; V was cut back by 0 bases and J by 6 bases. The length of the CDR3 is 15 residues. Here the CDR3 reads CASSLEGQGSNEQFF. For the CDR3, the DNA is TGCGCCAGCAGCTTGGAGGGACAGGGAAGCAATGAGCAGTTCTTC. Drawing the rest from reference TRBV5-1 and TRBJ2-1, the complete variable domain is KAGVTQTPRYLIKTRGQQVTLSCSPISGHRSVSWYQQTPGQGLQFLFEYFSETQRNKGNFPGRFSGRQFSNSRSEMNVSTLELGDSALYLCASSLEGQGSNEQFFGPGTRLTVL.

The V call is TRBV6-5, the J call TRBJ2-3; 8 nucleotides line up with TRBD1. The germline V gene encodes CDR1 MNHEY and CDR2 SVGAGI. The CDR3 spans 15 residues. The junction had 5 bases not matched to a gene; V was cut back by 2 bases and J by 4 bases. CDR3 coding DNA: TGTGCCAGCAGTTACGGCAGGGGGCGAGCAGATACGCAGTATTTT. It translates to CASSYGRGRADTQYF.

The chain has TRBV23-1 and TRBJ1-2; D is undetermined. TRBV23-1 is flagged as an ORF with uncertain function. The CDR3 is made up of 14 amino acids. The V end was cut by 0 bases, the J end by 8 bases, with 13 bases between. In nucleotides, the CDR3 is TGCGCCAGCAGTCAATCTAACTTCCTGGAGGGCTACACCTTC. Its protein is CASSQSNFLEGYTF.

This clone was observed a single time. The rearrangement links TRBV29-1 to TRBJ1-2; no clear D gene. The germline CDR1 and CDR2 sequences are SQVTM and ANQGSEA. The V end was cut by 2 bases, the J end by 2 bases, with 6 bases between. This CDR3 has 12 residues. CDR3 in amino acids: CSVELQNYGYTF. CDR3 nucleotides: TGCAGCGTTGAACTACAGAACTATGGCTACACCTTC.

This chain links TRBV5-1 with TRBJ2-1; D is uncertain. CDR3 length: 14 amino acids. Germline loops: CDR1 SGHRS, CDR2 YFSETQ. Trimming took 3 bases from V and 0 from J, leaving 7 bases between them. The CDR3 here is CASSYDSSYNEQFF. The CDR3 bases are TGCGCCAGCAGCTACGATAGCTCCTACAATGAGCAGTTCTTC.

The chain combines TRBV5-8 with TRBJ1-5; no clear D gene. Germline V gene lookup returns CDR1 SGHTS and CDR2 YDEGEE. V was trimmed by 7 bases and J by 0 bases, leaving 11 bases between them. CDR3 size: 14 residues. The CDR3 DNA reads TGTGCCAGCTATGTCCCTATTAGCAATCAGCCCCAGCATTTT. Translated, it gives CASYVPISNQPQHF.

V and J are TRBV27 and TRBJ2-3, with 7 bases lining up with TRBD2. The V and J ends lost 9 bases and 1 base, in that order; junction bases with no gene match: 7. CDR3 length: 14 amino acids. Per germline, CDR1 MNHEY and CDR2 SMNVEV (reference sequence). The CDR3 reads CASRLAGRTDTQYF. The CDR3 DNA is TGTGCCAGTCGACTAGCCGGTCGCACAGATACGCAGTATTTT.

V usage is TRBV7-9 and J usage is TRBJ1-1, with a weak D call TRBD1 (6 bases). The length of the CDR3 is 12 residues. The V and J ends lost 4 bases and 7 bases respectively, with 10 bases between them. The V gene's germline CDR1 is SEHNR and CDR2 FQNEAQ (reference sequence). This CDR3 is CASSYPTGEAFF. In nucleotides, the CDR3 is TGTGCCAGCAGCTACCCGACAGGTGAAGCTTTCTTT.

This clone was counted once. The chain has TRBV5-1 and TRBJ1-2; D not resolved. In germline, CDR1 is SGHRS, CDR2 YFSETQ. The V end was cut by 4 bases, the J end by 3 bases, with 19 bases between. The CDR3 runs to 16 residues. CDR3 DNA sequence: TGCGCCAGCAGCCCATCCGAGGCAATTCGGTACTATGGCTACACCTTC. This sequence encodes CASSPSEAIRYYGYTF.

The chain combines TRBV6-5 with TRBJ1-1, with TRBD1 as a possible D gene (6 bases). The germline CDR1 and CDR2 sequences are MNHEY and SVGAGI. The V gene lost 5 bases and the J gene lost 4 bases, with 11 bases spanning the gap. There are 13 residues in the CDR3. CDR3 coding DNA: TGTGCCAGCAGTGACAGGTCCGCCACTGAAGCTTTCTTT. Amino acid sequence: CASSDRSATEAFF.

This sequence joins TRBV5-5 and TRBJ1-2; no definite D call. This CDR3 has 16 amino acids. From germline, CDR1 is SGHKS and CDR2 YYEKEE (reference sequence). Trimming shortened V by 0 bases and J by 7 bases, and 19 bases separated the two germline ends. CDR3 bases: TGTGCCAGCAGCTTGGTAGGGTTTGAGGGTTTTAGTGGCTACACCTTC. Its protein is CASSLVGFEGFSGYTF.

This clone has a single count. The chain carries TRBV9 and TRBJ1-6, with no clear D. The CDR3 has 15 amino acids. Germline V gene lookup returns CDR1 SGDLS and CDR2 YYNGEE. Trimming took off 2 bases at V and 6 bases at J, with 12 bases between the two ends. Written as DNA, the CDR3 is TGTGCCAGCAGCGTGAGCGATAGCCCTAATTCACCCCTCCACTTT. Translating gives CASSVSDSPNSPLHF. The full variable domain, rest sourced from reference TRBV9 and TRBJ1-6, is DSGVTQTPKHLITATGQRVTLRCSPRSGDLSVYWYQQSLDQGLQFLIQYYNGEERAKGNILERFSAQQFPDLHSELNLSSLELGDSALYFCASSVSDSPNSPLHFGNGTRLTVT.

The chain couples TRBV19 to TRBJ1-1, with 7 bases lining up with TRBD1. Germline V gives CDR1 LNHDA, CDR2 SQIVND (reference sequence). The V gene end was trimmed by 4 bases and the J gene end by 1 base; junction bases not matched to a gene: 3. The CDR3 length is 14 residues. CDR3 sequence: CASSKDRRNTEAFF. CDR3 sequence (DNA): TGTGCCAGTAGTAAGGACAGGAGGAACACTGAAGCTTTCTTT.

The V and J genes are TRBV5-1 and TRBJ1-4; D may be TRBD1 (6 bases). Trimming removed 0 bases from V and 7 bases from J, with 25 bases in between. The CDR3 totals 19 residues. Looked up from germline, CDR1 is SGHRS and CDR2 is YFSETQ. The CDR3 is CASSLEPTSDLGHFEKLFF. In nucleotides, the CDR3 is TGCGCCAGCAGCTTGGAGCCGACCTCAGACCTGGGACATTTTGAAAAACTGTTTTTT.

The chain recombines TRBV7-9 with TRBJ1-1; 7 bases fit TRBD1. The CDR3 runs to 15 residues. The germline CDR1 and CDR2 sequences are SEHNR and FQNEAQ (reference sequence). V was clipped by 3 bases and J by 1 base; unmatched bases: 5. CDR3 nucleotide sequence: TGTGCCAGCAGCTTTACGGGACAGCCGAACACTGAAGCTTTCTTT. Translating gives CASSFTGQPNTEAFF. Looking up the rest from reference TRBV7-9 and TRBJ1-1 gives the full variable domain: DTGVSQNPRHKITKRGQNVTFRCDPISEHNRLYWYRQTLGQGPEFLTYFQNEAQLEKSRLLSDRFSAERPKGSFSTLEIQRTEQGDSAMYLCASSFTGQPNTEAFFGQGTRLTVV.